What follows describes a single TCR beta chain. Other nucleotide sequences from this sample produce the same CDR3. Some clones are missing from TCRdb's copy, which holds only in-frame ones; the method was immunoSEQ multiplex PCR. This sample yields just over 2,000,000 clones, of which roughly 94% are seen a single time; around 1.1% belongs to the top ten. The sample belongs to a study of shared clonotypes between healthy human individuals. Naive CD8 isolation took CD45RO-negative cells positively selected for CCR7 and excluded terminally differentiated effector memory CD45RA+ cells. From germline, CDR1 is SGHDT and CDR2 YYEEEE. The CDR3 length is 13 residues. Unmatched junction bases numbered 4, after V lost 0 bases and J lost 8 bases.

V gene TRBV5-6 combines with J gene TRBJ1-1, with 7 bases that match TRBD1. This TCR was sampled from a man aged 18 to 30 in good health. The sample was naive CD8+ T cells sorted from blood. The chain's CDR3 is CASSLVEGAEAFF. CDR3 sequence (DNA): TGTGCCAGCAGCTTGGTGGAGGGGGCGGAAGCTTTCTTT.